This entry concerns a single T cell receptor (beta chain). Sequencing used immunoSEQ multiplex PCR; TCRdb keeps in-frame clones, though not all of them. The sample contains about 17,000 clones, around 90% of which appear only once. The record originates from a study of T cell changes during pregnancy in multiple sclerosis. The CDR3 extends over 14 amino acids. CDR1 is SEHNR and CDR2 is FQNEAQ in the germline V gene (reference sequence). Trimming left V 4 bases short and J 3 bases short, with 12 bases between. This TCR was sampled from a female donor in good health, enrolled as a control in a pregnancy study. Sequenced here: CD8+ T cells from peripheral blood mononuclear cells, sampled after pregnancy. V and J are TRBV7-9 and TRBJ2-5, with D uncertain. The CDR3 spells CASSSRESEETQYF. CDR3 sequence (DNA): TGTGCCAGCAGCTCGAGAGAGAGCGAAGAGACCCAGTACTTC.